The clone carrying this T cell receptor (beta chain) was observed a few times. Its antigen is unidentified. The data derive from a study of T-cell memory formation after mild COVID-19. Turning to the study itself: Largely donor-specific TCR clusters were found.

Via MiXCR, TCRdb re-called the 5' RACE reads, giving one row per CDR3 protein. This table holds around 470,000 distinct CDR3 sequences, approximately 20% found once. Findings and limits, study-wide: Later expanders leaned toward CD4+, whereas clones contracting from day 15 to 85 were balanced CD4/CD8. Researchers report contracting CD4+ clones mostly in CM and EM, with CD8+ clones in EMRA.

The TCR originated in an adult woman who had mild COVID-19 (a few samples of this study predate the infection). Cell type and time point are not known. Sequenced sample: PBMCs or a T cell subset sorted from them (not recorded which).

The chain's CDR3 is CATSETSGRTGELFF. DNA of the CDR3: TGTGCCACCAGTGAGACTAGCGGGAGGACCGGGGAGCTGTTTTTT. The chain recombines TRBV24-1 with TRBJ2-2, with 13 bases aligning to TRBD2. The CDR3 covers 15 residues. The V and J ends lost 4 bases and 5 bases, in that order; junction bases with no gene match: 0. CDR1 and CDR2 from the germline V gene are KGHDR and SFDVKD.